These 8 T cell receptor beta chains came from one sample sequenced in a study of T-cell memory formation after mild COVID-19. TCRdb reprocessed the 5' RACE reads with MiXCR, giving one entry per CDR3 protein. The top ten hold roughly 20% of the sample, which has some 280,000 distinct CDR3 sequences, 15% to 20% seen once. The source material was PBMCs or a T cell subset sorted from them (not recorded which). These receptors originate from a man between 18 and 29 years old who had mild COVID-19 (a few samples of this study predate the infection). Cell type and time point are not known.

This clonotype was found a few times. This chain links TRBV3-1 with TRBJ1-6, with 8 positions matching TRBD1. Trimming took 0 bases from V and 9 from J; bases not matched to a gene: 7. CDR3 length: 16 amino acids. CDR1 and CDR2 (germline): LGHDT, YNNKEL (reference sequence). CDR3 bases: TGTGCCAGCAGCCAAGACACAGGGGGGTTTAGTTCACCCCTCCACTTT. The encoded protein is CASSQDTGGFSSPLHF.

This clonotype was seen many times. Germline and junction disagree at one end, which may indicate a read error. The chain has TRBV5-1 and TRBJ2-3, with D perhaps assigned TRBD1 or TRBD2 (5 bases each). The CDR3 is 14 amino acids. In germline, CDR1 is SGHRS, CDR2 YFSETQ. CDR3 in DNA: TGTGCCAGCTCACTCAGAGGGGGCACAGATACGCAGTATTTT. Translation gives CASSLRGGTDTQYF.

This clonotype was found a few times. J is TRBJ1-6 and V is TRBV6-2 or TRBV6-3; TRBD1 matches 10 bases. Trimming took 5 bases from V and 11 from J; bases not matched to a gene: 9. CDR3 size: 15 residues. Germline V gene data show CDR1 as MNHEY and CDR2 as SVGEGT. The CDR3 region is CASSQAGTGDPPLHF. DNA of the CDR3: TGTGCCAGCAGTCAAGCCGGGACAGGGGACCCACCCCTCCACTTT.

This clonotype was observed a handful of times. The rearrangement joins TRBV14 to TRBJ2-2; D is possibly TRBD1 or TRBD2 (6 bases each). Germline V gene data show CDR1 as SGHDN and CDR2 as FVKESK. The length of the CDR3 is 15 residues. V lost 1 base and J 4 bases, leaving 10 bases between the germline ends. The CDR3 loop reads CASSQVWGATGELFF. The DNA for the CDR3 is TGTGCCAGCAGCCAAGTTTGGGGGGCCACCGGGGAGCTGTTTTTT.

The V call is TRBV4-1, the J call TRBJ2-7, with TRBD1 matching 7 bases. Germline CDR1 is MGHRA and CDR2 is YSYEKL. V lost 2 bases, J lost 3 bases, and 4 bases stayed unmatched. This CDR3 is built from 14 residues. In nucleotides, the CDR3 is TGCGCCAGCAGCCAACGCCGGGACAGCTACGAGCAGTACGTC. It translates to CASSQRRDSYEQYV.

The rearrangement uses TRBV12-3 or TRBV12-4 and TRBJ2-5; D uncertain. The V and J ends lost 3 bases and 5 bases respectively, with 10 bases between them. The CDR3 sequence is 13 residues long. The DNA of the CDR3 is TGTGCCAGCAGTTTTGAGCGCGTCGAGACCCAGTACTTC. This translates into CASSFERVETQYF.

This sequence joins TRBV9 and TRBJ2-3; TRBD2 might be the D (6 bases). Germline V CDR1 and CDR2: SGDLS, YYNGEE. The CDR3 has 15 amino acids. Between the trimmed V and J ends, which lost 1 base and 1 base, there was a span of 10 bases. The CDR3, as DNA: TGTGCCAGCAGCGTATTGGCTAGCGGCACAGATACGCAGTATTTT. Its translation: CASSVLASGTDTQYF. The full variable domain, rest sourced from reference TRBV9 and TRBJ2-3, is DSGVTQTPKHLITATGQRVTLRCSPRSGDLSVYWYQQSLDQGLQFLIQYYNGEERAKGNILERFSAQQFPDLHSELNLSSLELGDSALYFCASSVLASGTDTQYFGPGTRLTVL.

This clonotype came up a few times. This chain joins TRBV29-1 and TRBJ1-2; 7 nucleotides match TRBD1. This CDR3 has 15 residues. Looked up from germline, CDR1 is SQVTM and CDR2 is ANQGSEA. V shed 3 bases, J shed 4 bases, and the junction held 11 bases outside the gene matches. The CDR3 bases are TGCAGCGTTGACGACAGGGATCTCTCGGGCTATGGCTACACCTTC. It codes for CSVDDRDLSGYGYTF.